This T cell receptor (beta chain) is from a study of post-analysis software for immune sequencing data (dated by TCRdb to between 2014 and 2017). About the investigation overall: Relapsing-remitting, secondary progressive and progressive-relapsing multiple sclerosis were recorded as disease courses, and subtype annotation was lacking for some patients. Patient repertoires were compared against roughly 12 previously published healthy control repertoires from donors aged 6 to 25 years. A subset of samples was prepared in parallel using single-end sample barcoding, then pooled and co-amplified after Illumina adapter ligation. Study-wide conclusions, independent of this receptor: When samples were clustered directly using the F measure, samples prepared in the same batch co-clustered strongly, which prompted a batch-effect correction. The multiple sclerosis patient group was slightly younger than the control group. Compared with controls, multiple sclerosis patients had significantly lower normalized Chao1 diversity, a finding suggesting substantial peripheral T-cell clonal expansion.

To demonstrate the VDJtools post-analysis software, the study profiled TCR beta repertoires from the peripheral blood of about 13 young patients with multiple sclerosis. The patients with multiple sclerosis were children and adolescents between roughly 6 and 17 years of age. Comments on this clonotype: No cognate antigen has been identified for it. Base qualities are not provided; no much larger clone lies one nucleotide away.

The method was PCR. The reads were generated on an Illumina HiSeq 2500. Unique molecular identifiers were incorporated into TCR beta cDNA libraries to reduce PCR and sequencing biases. Approximately 500,000 cDNA molecules were obtained per 1 to 10 million input T cells, so each molecule approximated one T cell. The same protocol used for the earlier healthy control dataset was applied to prepare and sequence the patient libraries. Within a given batch, samples were prepared together, multiplexed and sequenced on the same HiSeq lane. Per the authors' processing: Raw barcoded reads were processed with MIGEC, and single-read molecular identifier groups were discarded before consensus assembly and CDR3 extraction. Clonotype tables were post-analysed with VDJtools, normalizing diversity by down-sampling all datasets to the smallest sample size. Repertoire overlap clustering matched CDR3 amino acid but not nucleotide sequences to correct batch-related cross-sample contamination. Clones were called with MiXCR by TCRdb after fastp trimmed the public reads at Q25, and only in-frame beta chains were retained. When rows share a CDR3 protein, they turn into one entry using the most common DNA and genes. The V and J calls and clone size are TCRdb's, not the authors'. The sample includes roughly 800,000 distinct CDR3 sequences, with just under 30% observed a single time. 0.5% to 0.6% of the sample lies in the top ten.

This TCR was sampled from a girl aged 10-17 years with multiple sclerosis. The sample consisted of blood.

The nucleotides are TGTGCCAGCAAGACAGGGAGGAGCTCCTACAATGAGCAGTTCTTC. Translated, it reads CASKTGRSSYNEQFF. The V and J genes are TRBV7-2 and TRBJ2-1, with a weak D call of TRBD1 (7 bases match). The CDR1 and CDR2 encoded by the germline V gene are SGHTA and FQGNSA. Trimming costs V 7 bases and J 0 bases, and their ends lie 13 bases apart. Spanning cysteine to phenylalanine, the CDR3 consists of 15 amino acids. The DNA shown is the 45-base CDR3, in frame from base 1.